A single sample is the source of the 29 T cell receptor beta chains below, sequenced in a study of T cell responses to AZD1222 COVID-19 vaccine (TCRdb year 2021). The library was produced with the immunoSEQ multiplex PCR assay. Here the immuneACCESS table is served through TCRdb, limited to in-frame sequences with V and J called. Missing clones are a known gap in these copies; in checked studies unresolved V genes cover under half, and the rest lacks a known reason. The sample records more than 35,000 clones, about four fifths of which are singletons. The biggest ten clones account for less than 25% of the sample. The sample's time point label, decoded: about 28 days (+/-7) after the second vaccine dose. The treatment or condition label on this specimen signifies: meningococcal conjugate vaccine given as trial control. The sample here was peripheral blood, taken 28 days after the second dose of the MenACWY control vaccine. All receptors derive from an adult who received the MenACWY meningococcal vaccine as a control.

This clone was seen more than once but under ten times. The chain carries TRBV7-6 and TRBJ2-5; possible D gene TRBD2, 6 bases. Germline V lookup: CDR1 SGHVS, CDR2 FNYEAQ. Trimming took 2 bases from V and 5 from J, leaving 15 bases between them. This CDR3 is 15 amino acids long. The CDR3 DNA sequence: TGTGCCAGCAGCTTACAGGCACTAGCATGGGAGACCCAGTACTTC. Protein product: CASSLQALAWETQYF.

The chain joins TRBV30 to TRBJ1-1; a weak D match, TRBD1 (5 bases). Germline loops: CDR1 GTSNPN, CDR2 SVGIG (reference sequence). This CDR3 spans 15 amino acids. V lost 6 bases and J 3 bases, leaving 20 bases between the germline ends. The CDR3 is CACPSDFRGDTEAFF. For the CDR3, the DNA is TGTGCCTGCCCCTCTGACTTCCGGGGGGACACTGAAGCTTTCTTT.

The chain has TRBV12-5 and TRBJ1-1; D call uncertain. The germline V gene encodes CDR1 LGHNT and CDR2 FRNRAP. CDR3 length: 15 amino acids. The V end was cut by 0 bases, the J end by 7 bases, with 15 bases between. For the CDR3, the DNA is TGTGCTAGTGGTTTGGTTGGCCTTGGAGGCGATGAAGCTTTCTTT. Its translation is CASGLVGLGGDEAFF.

The rearrangement uses TRBV5-8 and TRBJ2-2; D is uncertain. The germline CDR1 and CDR2 sequences are SGHTS and YDEGEE. Trimming left V 0 bases short and J 7 bases short, with 10 bases between. There are 14 residues in the CDR3. The CDR3, as DNA: TGTGCCAGCAGCTTGGTTTCGCAGAACGGGGAGCTGTTTTTT. Protein: CASSLVSQNGELFF.

This clone was seen only a few times. The rearrangement joins TRBV10-3 to TRBJ1-2; 7 bases map to TRBD1. After removal of 4 bases from V and 1 base from J, the junction contained 6 bases not matched to a gene. The germline CDR1 and CDR2 sequences are ENHRY and SYGVKD. This CDR3 spans 15 amino acids. The CDR3 DNA follows: TGTGCCATCAGTGTAGGGCAGGGGGTTAACTATGGCTACACCTTC. This encodes CAISVGQGVNYGYTF.

The rearrangement joins TRBV7-2 to TRBJ2-5; 8 bases agree with TRBD2. This CDR3 region has 15 residues. Per the germline V gene, CDR1 is SGHTA and CDR2 is FQGNSA. J lost 2 bases, V lost 1 base, and 3 bases had no gene match. The CDR3 is CASSLGLAPQETQYF. CDR3 DNA sequence: TGTGCCAGCAGCTTAGGACTAGCGCCTCAAGAGACCCAGTACTTC. Full variable domain (missing parts from reference TRBV7-2 and TRBJ2-5): GAGVSQSPSNKVTEKGKDVELRCDPISGHTALYWYRQSLGQGLEFLIYFQGNSAPDKSGLPSDRFSAERTGGSVSTLTIQRTQQEDSAVYLCASSLGLAPQETQYFGPGTRLLVL.

Regarding this clone: The junction and the germline gene differ at one end; a read error may be behind it. V gene TRBV28 combines with J gene TRBJ1-5, with D possibly matching TRBD1 (6 bases). The CDR3 totals 12 residues. The V gene's germline CDR1 is MDHEN and CDR2 SYDVKM. CDR3 protein: CASTGGLLPEHF. As DNA, the CDR3 is TGTGCCAGCACCGGGGGCCTCTTGCCCGAGCATTTT.

V gene TRBV12-3 or TRBV12-4 combines with J gene TRBJ2-2, with D uncertain. CDR3 length: 11 residues. The V and J ends lost 7 bases and 4 bases respectively, with 4 bases between them. CDR3 nucleotides: TGTGCCAGCACCGTCACCGGGGAGCTGTTTTTT. Translating it yields CASTVTGELFF.

This clone is a singleton in its sample. This chain connects TRBV18 to TRBJ1-3, with D perhaps TRBD1 (6 bases). The CDR3 has 16 residues. Trimming stripped 0 bases from V and 4 bases from J, with 13 bases between. The germline V gene has CDR1 KGHSH and CDR2 LQKENI. CDR3 sequence (DNA): TGTGCCAGCTCACCACCGGCAGGGGTCTACGGAAACACCATATATTTT. This gives the protein CASSPPAGVYGNTIYF.

V and J are TRBV5-6 and TRBJ2-7; D may correspond to TRBD1 or TRBD2 (5 bases each). The CDR3 is 14 amino acids. From germline, CDR1 is SGHDT and CDR2 YYEEEE. V was trimmed by 0 bases and J by 2 bases, leaving 9 bases between them. Here the CDR3 reads CASSLGLGAYEQYV. The CDR3 DNA is TGTGCCAGCAGCTTGGGTTTGGGGGCCTACGAGCAGTACGTC.

This chain uses TRBV9 with TRBJ1-6; 8 nucleotides agree with TRBD1. Germline CDR1 is SGDLS and CDR2 is YYNGEE. This CDR3 is built from 15 residues. Trimming took 3 bases from V and 9 from J; bases not matched to a gene: 8. The CDR3 loop is CASSDRQGFSSPLHF. CDR3 in DNA: TGTGCCAGCAGCGACCGACAGGGGTTTAGTTCACCCCTCCACTTT.

In this sample, this clone turned up a few times. The gene calls are TRBV28 and TRBJ2-1, with D possibly called TRBD1 or TRBD2 (5 bases each). CDR1 is MDHEN and CDR2 is SYDVKM in the germline V gene. CDR3 length: 16 residues. V lost 4 bases, J lost 4 bases, and 17 bases lay in between. The CDR3: CASSSSGPPSYNEQFF. CDR3 DNA: TGTGCCAGCAGTTCCTCGGGACCTCCTTCGTACAATGAGCAGTTCTTC.

This chain uses TRBV5-1 with TRBJ1-6, with TRBD1 as a possible D gene (6 bases). Trimming shortened V by 4 bases and J by 8 bases, and 13 bases separated the two germline ends. The CDR3 is 14 amino acids. Germline CDR1 and CDR2: SGHRS and YFSETQ. The CDR3 coding sequence is TGCGCCAGCAGCCTTGGACAGTCGCATTCACCCCTCCACTTT. This translates into CASSLGQSHSPLHF.

J is TRBJ1-2 and V is TRBV5-1; 9 bases fit TRBD1. V lost 0 bases to trimming and J lost 6 bases; unmatched junction nucleotides: 9. Germline CDR1 SGHRS, CDR2 YFSETQ. CDR3 length: 16 amino acids. The CDR3 reads CASSLDRGPASDGYTF. As DNA, the CDR3 is TGCGCCAGCAGCTTGGACAGGGGGCCCGCTTCGGATGGCTACACCTTC.

The chain couples TRBV10-3 to TRBJ1-4; D call uncertain. The V and J ends lost 6 bases and 7 bases respectively, with 9 bases between them. CDR1 and CDR2 from the germline V gene are ENHRY and SYGVKD. The CDR3 sequence is 12 residues long. The CDR3 here is CAIRDSGEKLFF. CDR3 coding DNA: TGTGCCATCAGGGATTCCGGTGAAAAACTGTTTTTT.

The chain couples TRBV2 to TRBJ1-2, with 10 positions matching TRBD1. CDR1 is SNHLY and CDR2 is FYNNEI in the germline V gene. V trimming: 5 bases; J trimming: 4 bases; junction bases outside the gene matches: 7. The CDR3 has 15 amino acids. The CDR3 bases are TGTGCCAGCAGTCAGACAGGGGGCGAGATCTATGGCTACACCTTC. Encoded protein: CASSQTGGEIYGYTF.

The chain recombines TRBV10-1 with TRBJ2-3; tentative D call: TRBD1 (6 bases). Germline values: CDR1 WNHNN, CDR2 SYGVQD (reference sequence). The CDR3 runs to 15 residues. Trimming took off 3 bases at V and 1 base at J, with 11 bases between the two ends. Written as DNA, the CDR3 is TGCGCCAGCAGTGAACTGGGGGCGGGCACAGATACGCAGTATTTT. It is translated as CASSELGAGTDTQYF.

The rearrangement links TRBV7-7 to TRBJ2-1; D possibly corresponds to TRBD1 (6 bases). Germline CDR1 and CDR2: SSHAT and FNYEAQ (reference sequence). The CDR3 has 15 amino acids. V lost 3 bases, J lost 7 bases, and 16 bases lay in between. The CDR3 sequence: CASSFGQGIGNEQFF. The CDR3 region has the DNA TGTGCCAGCAGCTTTGGGCAGGGGATCGGGAATGAGCAGTTCTTC.

The chain recombines TRBV27 with TRBJ1-5; D not certain. This CDR3 spans 16 amino acids. Germline lookup yields CDR1 MNHEY and CDR2 SMNVEV (reference sequence). The V end lost 6 bases, the J end lost 1 base, and 16 bases lay between the germline ends. CDR3 bases: TGTGCCAGCAGCTCGACACCCTCGGGAAGCAATCAGCCCCAGCATTTT. Translating it yields CASSSTPSGSNQPQHF.

In this sample, this clone turned up a few times. V gene TRBV6-1 combines with J gene TRBJ1-1; D call uncertain. CDR3 size: 13 residues. Between the trimmed V and J ends, which lost 3 bases and 6 bases, there was a span of 11 bases. Germline V gene lookup returns CDR1 MNHNS and CDR2 SASEGT. CDR3: CASSEGVNPEAFF. The DNA for the CDR3 is TGTGCCAGCAGTGAGGGAGTTAACCCTGAAGCTTTCTTT.

The chain has TRBV7-2 and TRBJ2-5, with 8 bases identical to TRBD1. Germline V gene lookup returns CDR1 SGHTA and CDR2 FQGNSA. With 5 bases clipped from V and 5 bases from J, the junction kept 10 bases outside the gene matches. This CDR3 region has 15 residues. This chain's CDR3 is CASSPDRGYRETQYF. Written as DNA, the CDR3 is TGTGCCAGCAGCCCCGACAGGGGTTACAGGGAGACCCAGTACTTC.

The chain has TRBV16 and TRBJ1-6; D is uncertain. Deletions cut 0 bases from V and 4 bases from J, with 7 bases between. The CDR3 totals 15 residues. CDR1 KGHSY and CDR2 FQNENV come from the germline V gene. The CDR3 is CASSQSGSYNSPLHF. In DNA, the CDR3 is TGTGCCAGCAGCCAATCAGGCAGTTATAATTCACCCCTCCACTTT.

There are a few counts of this clone. This rearrangement joins TRBV9 to TRBJ1-6, with D possibly matching TRBD1 (5 bases). CDR1 and CDR2 from the germline V gene are SGDLS and YYNGEE. The V and J ends lost 3 bases and 10 bases respectively, with 11 bases between them. The CDR3 covers 13 residues. In nucleotides, the CDR3 is TGTGCCAGCAGCGAGGGGCATCAGTCACCCCTCCACTTT. This gives the protein CASSEGHQSPLHF.

This clone has only one observation. The V call is TRBV28, the J call TRBJ1-1; D is perhaps TRBD1 (6 bases). The CDR3 is 13 amino acids. Germline loops: CDR1 MDHEN, CDR2 SYDVKM. With 6 bases removed from V and 2 bases from J, the gap between germline ends came to 10 bases. CDR3: CASRGGPNTEAFF. The CDR3 DNA reads TGTGCCAGCAGGGGGGGGCCAAACACTGAAGCTTTCTTT.

The V gene is TRBV4-1, the J gene TRBJ1-6; D ambiguous. Germline values: CDR1 MGHRA, CDR2 YSYEKL. The germline V and J ends were trimmed by 0 bases and 6 bases, with 12 bases remaining between them. This CDR3 region has 16 residues. CDR3 sequence: CASSQDRWVGNSPLHF. CDR3 bases: TGCGCCAGCAGCCAAGATCGGTGGGTAGGTAATTCACCCCTCCACTTT.

This clone has a single count. This chain links TRBV28 with TRBJ1-2; 12 nucleotides line up with TRBD1. Germline V gene lookup returns CDR1 MDHEN and CDR2 SYDVKM. This CDR3 contains 18 residues. V was pared by 7 bases and J by 7 bases, with 19 bases of the junction left unmatched. CDR3 nucleotides: TGTGCCAGCAACTCTCCCGGGACAGGGGGCCGGGGGAGGGGTGGCTACACCTTC. This gives the protein CASNSPGTGGRGRGGYTF.

This clone was observed a few times. J is TRBJ1-6 and V is TRBV7-8, with D unclear. The germline V gene has CDR1 SGHVS and CDR2 FQNEAQ. The CDR3 runs to 14 residues. V was trimmed by 1 base and J by 7 bases, leaving 8 bases between them. This CDR3 reads CASSLGQRNSPLHF. CDR3 coding DNA: TGTGCCAGCAGCTTAGGCCAGCGCAATTCACCCCTCCACTTT.

This clone was picked up a small number of times. V and J are TRBV19 and TRBJ1-1; D ambiguous. V lost 4 bases and J lost 2, with 17 bases in between. Germline lookup yields CDR1 LNHDA and CDR2 SQIVND (reference sequence). The CDR3 has 16 residues. The CDR3 spells CASSRFSDPVNTEAFF. DNA of the CDR3: TGTGCCAGTAGTAGATTCTCCGACCCCGTTAACACTGAAGCTTTCTTT.

The chain employs TRBV11-2 and TRBJ2-7, with 13 bases identical to TRBD2. From germline, CDR1 is SGHAT and CDR2 FQNNGV. The CDR3 loop spans 17 amino acids. Germline trimming cut 3 bases from V and 0 bases from J; bases unmatched to any gene: 5. CDR3 bases: TGTGCCAGCAGCTTCGGGACTAGCGGGATCTCCTCCTACGAGCAGTACTTC. Translation: CASSFGTSGISSYEQYF.